The 3 T cell receptor beta chains given below trace back to one sample, sequenced in a study of T cells after yellow fever vaccination. TCRdb redid the calling of the 5' RACE reads with MiXCR, one entry per CDR3 protein. Seen here are approximately 350,000 distinct CDR3 sequences, more than 9% observed once, and the top ten hold less than 20%. The specimen was PBMCs, collected on the day of the first yellow fever vaccination. The receptors were sampled from a man between 18 and 35 years old who received the YFV17D yellow fever vaccine.

CDR3 loop: CSARLPGIAGMNYNEQFF. CDR3 bases: TGCAGTGCTAGACTACCGGGGATAGCGGGAATGAACTACAATGAGCAGTTCTTC. The gene calls are TRBV20-1 and TRBJ2-1, with 8 bases fitting TRBD2. Germline trimming cut 2 bases from V and 3 bases from J; bases unmatched to any gene: 15. This CDR3 spans 18 amino acids. Germline V CDR1 and CDR2: DFQATT, SNEGSKA (reference sequence).

The chain has TRBV25-1 and TRBJ2-7, with a tentative D call TRBD2 (5 bases). Per the germline V gene, CDR1 is MGHDK and CDR2 is SYGVNS. V was clipped by 2 bases and J by 3 bases, with 11 bases between them. This CDR3 has 14 residues. The CDR3 DNA sequence: TGTGCCAGCAGTGAAGGAGGCATTGTCTACGAGCAGTACTTC. This codes for CASSEGGIVYEQYF.

V and J are TRBV5-1 and TRBJ2-5, with D perhaps TRBD2 (5 bases). The CDR3 length is 11 residues. Germline assignment: CDR1 SGHRS and CDR2 YFSETQ. V lost 7 bases and J lost 2, with 6 bases in between. CDR3 amino acids: CASRDQETQYF. CDR3 in DNA: TGCGCCAGCCGGGATCAAGAGACCCAGTACTTC.